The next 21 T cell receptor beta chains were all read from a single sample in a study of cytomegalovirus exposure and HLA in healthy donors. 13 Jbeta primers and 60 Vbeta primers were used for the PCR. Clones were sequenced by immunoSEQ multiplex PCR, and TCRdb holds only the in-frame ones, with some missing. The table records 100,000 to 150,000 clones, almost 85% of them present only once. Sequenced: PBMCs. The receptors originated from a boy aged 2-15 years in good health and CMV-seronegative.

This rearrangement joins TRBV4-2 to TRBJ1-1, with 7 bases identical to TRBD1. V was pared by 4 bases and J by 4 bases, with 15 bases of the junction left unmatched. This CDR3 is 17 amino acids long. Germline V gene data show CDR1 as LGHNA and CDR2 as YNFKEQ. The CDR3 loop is CASSPRDDTGASTEAFF. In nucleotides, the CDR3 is TGTGCCAGCAGCCCAAGGGATGACACAGGGGCGAGCACTGAAGCTTTCTTT.

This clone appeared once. This chain's CDR3 is CSVKGDFDVWGEQFF. In nucleotides, the CDR3 is TGCAGCGTTAAAGGGGACTTCGACGTATGGGGTGAGCAGTTCTTC. The gene calls are TRBV29-1 and TRBJ2-1; possibly TRBD2 for D (6 bases). CDR3 length: 15 residues. Germline-derived CDR1 and CDR2 are SQVTM and ANQGSEA. With 5 bases removed from V and 9 bases from J, the gap between germline ends came to 23 bases.

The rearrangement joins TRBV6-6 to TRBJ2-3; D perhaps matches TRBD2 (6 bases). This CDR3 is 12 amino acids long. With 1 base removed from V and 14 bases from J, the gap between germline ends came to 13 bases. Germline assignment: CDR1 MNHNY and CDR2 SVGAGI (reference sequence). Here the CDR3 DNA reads TGTGCCAGCAGTTACTGGCGGGACGAAGCGTATTTT. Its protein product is CASSYWRDEAYF.

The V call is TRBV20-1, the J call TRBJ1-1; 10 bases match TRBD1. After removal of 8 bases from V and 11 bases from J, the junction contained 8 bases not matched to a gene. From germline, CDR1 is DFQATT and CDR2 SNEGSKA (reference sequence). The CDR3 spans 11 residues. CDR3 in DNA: TGCAGTCCGACAGGGGGCGGTAGGGCTTTCTTT. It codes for CSPTGGGRAFF.

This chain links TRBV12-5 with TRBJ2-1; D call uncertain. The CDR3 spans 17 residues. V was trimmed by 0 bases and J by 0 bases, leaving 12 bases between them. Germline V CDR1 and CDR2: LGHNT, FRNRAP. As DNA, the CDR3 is TGTGCTAGTGGTTTGGTACTGGGCACACGCTCCTACAATGAGCAGTTCTTC. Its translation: CASGLVLGTRSYNEQFF. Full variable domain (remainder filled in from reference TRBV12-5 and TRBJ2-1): DARVTQTPRHKVTEMGQEVTMRCQPILGHNTVFWYRQTMMQGLELLAYFRNRAPLDDSGMPKDRFSAEMPDATLATLKIQPSEPRDSAVYFCASGLVLGTRSYNEQFFGPGTRLTVL.

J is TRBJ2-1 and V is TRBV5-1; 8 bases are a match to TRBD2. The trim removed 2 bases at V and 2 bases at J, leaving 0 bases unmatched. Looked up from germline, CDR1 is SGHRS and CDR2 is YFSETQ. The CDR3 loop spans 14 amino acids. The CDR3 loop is CASSLAGAYNEQFF. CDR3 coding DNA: TGCGCCAGCAGCTTAGCGGGGGCCTACAATGAGCAGTTCTTC. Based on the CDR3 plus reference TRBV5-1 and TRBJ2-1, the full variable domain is KAGVTQTPRYLIKTRGQQVTLSCSPISGHRSVSWYQQTPGQGLQFLFEYFSETQRNKGNFPGRFSGRQFSNSRSEMNVSTLELGDSALYLCASSLAGAYNEQFFGPGTRLTVL.

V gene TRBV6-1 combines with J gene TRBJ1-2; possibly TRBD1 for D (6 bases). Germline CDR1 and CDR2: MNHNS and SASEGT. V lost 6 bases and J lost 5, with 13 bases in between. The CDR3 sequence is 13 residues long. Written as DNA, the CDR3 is TGTGCCAGCAGGGGTTACAGGGCATATGGCTACACCTTC. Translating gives CASRGYRAYGYTF.

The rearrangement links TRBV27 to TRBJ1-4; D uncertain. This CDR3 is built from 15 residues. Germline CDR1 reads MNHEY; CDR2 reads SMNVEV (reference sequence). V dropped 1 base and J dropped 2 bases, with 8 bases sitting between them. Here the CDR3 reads CASSLYLGTNEKLFF. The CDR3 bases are TGTGCCAGCAGTTTATATCTGGGCACTAATGAAAAACTGTTTTTT.

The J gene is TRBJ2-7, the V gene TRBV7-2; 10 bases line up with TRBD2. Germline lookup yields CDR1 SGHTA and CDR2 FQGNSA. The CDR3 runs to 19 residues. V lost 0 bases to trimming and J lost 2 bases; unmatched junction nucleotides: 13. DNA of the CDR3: TGTGCCAGCAGCTTAGCGGGGATAGCGGGGGGCTTAGGGCCCTACGAGCAGTACTTC. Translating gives CASSLAGIAGGLGPYEQYF.

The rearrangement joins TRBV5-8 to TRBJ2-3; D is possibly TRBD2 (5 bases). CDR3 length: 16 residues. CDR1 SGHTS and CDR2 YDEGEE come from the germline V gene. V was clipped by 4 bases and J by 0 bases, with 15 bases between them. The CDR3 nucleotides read TGTGCCAGCAGCCACGGGCGAGCGGTTAGCACAGATACGCAGTATTTT. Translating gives CASSHGRAVSTDTQYF.

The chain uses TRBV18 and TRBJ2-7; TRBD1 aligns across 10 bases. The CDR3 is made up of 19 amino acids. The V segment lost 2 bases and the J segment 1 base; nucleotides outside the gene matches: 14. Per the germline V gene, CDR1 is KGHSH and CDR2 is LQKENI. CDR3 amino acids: CASSPDRDRGSLGSYEQYF. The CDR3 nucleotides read TGTGCCAGCTCACCAGACCGGGACAGGGGCTCTTTGGGTTCCTACGAGCAGTACTTC. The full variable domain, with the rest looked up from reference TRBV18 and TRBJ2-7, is NAGVMQNPRHLVRRRGQEARLRCSPMKGHSHVYWYRQLPEEGLKFMVYLQKENIIDESGMPKERFSAEFPKEGPSILRIQQVVRGDSAAYFCASSPDRDRGSLGSYEQYFGPGTRLTVT.

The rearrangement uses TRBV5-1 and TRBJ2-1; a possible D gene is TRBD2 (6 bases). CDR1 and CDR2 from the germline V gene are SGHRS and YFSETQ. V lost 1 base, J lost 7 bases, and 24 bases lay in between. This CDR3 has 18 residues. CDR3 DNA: TGCGCCAGCAGCTTGAGCGAGACGGGAGAGCCCCTGTGGAATGAGCAGTTCTTC. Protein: CASSLSETGEPLWNEQFF.

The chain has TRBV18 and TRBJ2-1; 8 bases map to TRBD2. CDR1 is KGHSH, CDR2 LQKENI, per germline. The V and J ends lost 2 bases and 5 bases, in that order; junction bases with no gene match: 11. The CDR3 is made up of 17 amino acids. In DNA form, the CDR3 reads TGTGCCAGCTCACCAGGCGACGGGAGGGCCGGGGACAATGAGCAGTTCTTC. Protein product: CASSPGDGRAGDNEQFF.

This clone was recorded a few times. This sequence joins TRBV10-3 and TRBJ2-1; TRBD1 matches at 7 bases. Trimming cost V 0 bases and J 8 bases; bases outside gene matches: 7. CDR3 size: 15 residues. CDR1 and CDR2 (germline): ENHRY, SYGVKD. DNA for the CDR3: TGTGCCATCAGTGAGTCTACAGGGGTGGGGGATGAGCAGTTCTTC. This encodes CAISESTGVGDEQFF.

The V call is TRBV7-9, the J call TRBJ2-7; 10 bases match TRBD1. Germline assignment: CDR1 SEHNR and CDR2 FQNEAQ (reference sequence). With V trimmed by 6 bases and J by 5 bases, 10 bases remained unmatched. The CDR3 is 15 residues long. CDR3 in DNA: TGTGCCAGCAGTAGCCGGGACAGGGGCATCCACGAGCAGTACTTC. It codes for CASSSRDRGIHEQYF.

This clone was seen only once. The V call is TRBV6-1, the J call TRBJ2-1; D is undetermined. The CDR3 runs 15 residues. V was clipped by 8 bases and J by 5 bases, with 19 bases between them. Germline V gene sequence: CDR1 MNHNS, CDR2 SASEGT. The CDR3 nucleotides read TGTGCCAGCCGCTCCCTGGTGGCAGGTAACAATGAGCAGTTCTTC. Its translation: CASRSLVAGNNEQFF.

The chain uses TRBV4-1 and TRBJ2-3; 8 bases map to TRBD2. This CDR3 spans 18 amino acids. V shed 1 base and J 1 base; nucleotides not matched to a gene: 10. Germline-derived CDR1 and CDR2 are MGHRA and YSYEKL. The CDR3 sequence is CASSQVGLAGVGTDTQYF. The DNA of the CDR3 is TGCGCCAGCAGCCAAGTCGGTCTAGCGGGCGTGGGCACAGATACGCAGTATTTT.

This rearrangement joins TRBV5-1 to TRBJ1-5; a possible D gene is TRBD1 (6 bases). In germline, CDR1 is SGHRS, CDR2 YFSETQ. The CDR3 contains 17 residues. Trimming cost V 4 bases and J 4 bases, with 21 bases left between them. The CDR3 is CASSPEAGGALNQPQHF. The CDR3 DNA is TGCGCCAGCAGCCCTGAGGCGGGGGGGGCCCTTAATCAGCCCCAGCATTTT. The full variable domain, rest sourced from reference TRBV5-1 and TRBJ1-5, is KAGVTQTPRYLIKTRGQQVTLSCSPISGHRSVSWYQQTPGQGLQFLFEYFSETQRNKGNFPGRFSGRQFSNSRSEMNVSTLELGDSALYLCASSPEAGGALNQPQHFGDGTRLSIL.

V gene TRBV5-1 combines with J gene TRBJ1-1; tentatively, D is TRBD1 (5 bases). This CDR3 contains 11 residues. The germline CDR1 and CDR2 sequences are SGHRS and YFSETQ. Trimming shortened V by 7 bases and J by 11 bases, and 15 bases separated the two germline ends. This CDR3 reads CASSGGAGAFF. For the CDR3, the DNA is TGCGCCAGCTCGGGAGGGGCAGGGGCTTTCTTT.

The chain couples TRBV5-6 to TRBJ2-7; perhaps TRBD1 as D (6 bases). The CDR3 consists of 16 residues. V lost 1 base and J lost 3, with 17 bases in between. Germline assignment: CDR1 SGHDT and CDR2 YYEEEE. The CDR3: CASSLSGAALGYEQYF. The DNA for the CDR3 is TGTGCCAGCAGCTTGTCAGGGGCCGCACTTGGCTACGAGCAGTACTTC.

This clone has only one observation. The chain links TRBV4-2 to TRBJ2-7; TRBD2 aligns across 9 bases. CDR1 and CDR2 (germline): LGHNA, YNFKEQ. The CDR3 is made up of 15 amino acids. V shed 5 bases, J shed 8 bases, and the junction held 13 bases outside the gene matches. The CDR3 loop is CASSTPGLAVLQQYF. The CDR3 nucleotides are TGTGCCAGCAGCACCCCGGGACTAGCCGTGTTGCAGCAGTACTTC.